This T cell receptor (beta chain) was identified in a study of graft-versus-host responses after intestinal transplantation. Worth noting for this clone: Its specificity is unknown.

Overall study findings and caveats: GvH clones were identified in recipient marrow, with some first appearing in ileum or blood. Peak circulating GvH clone levels were associated with early post-transplant HvG declines.

Clones were sequenced by immunoSEQ multiplex PCR, and TCRdb holds only the in-frame ones, with some missing. The sample holds nearly 100,000 clones; 90% are singletons and the top ten take about 16%. Between the trimmed V and J ends, which lost 4 bases and 1 base, there was a span of 7 bases. The CDR3 totals 13 residues. Per the germline V gene, CDR1 is MRHNA and CDR2 is SNTAGT. Sequenced material: PBMCs, taken 453 days after intestinal transplant. The gene calls are TRBV6-4 and TRBJ1-1; D gene unclear. This clonotype was obtained from a human patient who received an intestinal transplant, so some T cells may come from the graft donor. The DNA for the CDR3 is TGTGCCAGCAGTGTAGAGGGGAACACTGAAGCTTTCTTT. Translating it yields CASSVEGNTEAFF.